This T cell receptor (beta chain) was identified in a study of shared clonotypes between healthy human individuals. Generated by immunoSEQ multiplex PCR, the TCRdb table keeps only in-frame clones and is missing some. The profile shows about 2.1 million clones, about 93% of them singletons. Germline V lookup: CDR1 SQVTM, CDR2 ANQGSEA. The CDR3 sequence is 13 residues long. V shed 7 bases and J shed 1 base, with 11 bases lying between them. Naive CD8 cells lacked CD45RO, underwent positive selection for CCR7 and left out terminally differentiated effector memory CD45RA+ cells. HIV-negative, healthy adults without recent acute infections or vaccinations were the donors.

The sequence came from a man younger than 35 in good health. Some clones in this sample may be carry-over from other donors' samples. Sequencing was performed on naive CD8+ T cells from PBMCs. This chain connects TRBV29-1 to TRBJ2-1; D is possibly TRBD1 or TRBD2 (5 bases each). CDR3 residues: CSAEGLSYNEQFF. CDR3 nucleotide sequence: TGCAGCGCTGAGGGGTTGTCCTACAATGAGCAGTTCTTC.